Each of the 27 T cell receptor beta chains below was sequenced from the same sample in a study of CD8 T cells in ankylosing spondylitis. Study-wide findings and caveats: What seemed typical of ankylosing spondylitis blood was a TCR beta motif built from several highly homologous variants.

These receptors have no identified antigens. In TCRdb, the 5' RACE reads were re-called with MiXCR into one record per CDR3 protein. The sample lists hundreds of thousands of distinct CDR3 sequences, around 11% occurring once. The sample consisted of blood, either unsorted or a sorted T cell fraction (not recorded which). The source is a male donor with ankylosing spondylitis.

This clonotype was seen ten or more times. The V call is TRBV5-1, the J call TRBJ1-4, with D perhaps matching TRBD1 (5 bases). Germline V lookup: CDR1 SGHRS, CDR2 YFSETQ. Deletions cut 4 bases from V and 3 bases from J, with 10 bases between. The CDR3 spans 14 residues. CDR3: CASSPLTANEKLFF. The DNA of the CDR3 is TGCGCCAGCAGCCCTCTGACAGCTAATGAAAAACTGTTTTTT. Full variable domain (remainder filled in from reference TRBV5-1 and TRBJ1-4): KAGVTQTPRYLIKTRGQQVTLSCSPISGHRSVSWYQQTPGQGLQFLFEYFSETQRNKGNFPGRFSGRQFSNSRSEMNVSTLELGDSALYLCASSPLTANEKLFFGSGTQLSVL.

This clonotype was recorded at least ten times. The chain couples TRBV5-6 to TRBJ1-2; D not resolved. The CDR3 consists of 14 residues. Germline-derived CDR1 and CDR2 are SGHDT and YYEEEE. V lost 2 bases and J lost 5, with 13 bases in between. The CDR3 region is CASSFVSSPYGYTF. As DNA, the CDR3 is TGTGCCAGCAGCTTCGTCTCCAGCCCTTATGGCTACACCTTC.

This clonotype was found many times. As DNA, the CDR3 is TGCAGCGCCGCCCGAACAGGGGGTAAGGCAGATACGCAGTATTTT. Amino acids: CSAARTGGKADTQYF. This chain connects TRBV29-1 to TRBJ2-3; 8 bases line up with TRBD1. The CDR3 totals 15 residues. V shed 7 bases, J shed 4 bases, and the junction held 13 bases outside the gene matches. Germline CDR1 and CDR2: SQVTM and ANQGSEA.

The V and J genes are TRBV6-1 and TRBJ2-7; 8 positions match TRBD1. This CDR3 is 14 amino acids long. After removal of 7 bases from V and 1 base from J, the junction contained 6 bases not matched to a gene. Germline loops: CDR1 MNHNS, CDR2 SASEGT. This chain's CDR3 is CASKGQDHSYEQYF. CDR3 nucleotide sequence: TGTGCCAGCAAGGGACAGGACCATTCCTACGAGCAGTACTTC.

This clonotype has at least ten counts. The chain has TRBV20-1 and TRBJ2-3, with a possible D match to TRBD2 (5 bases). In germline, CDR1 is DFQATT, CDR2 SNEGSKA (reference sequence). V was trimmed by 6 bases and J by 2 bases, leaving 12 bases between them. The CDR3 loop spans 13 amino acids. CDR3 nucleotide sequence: TGCAGTGCAACCGGGGTTTACACAGATACGCAGTATTTT. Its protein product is CSATGVYTDTQYF.

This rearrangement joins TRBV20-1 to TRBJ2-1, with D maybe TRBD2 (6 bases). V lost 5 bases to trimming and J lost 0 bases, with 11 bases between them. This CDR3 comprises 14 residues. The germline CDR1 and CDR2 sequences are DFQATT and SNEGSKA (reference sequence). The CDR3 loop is CSAGDSSSYNEQFF. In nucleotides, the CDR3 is TGCAGTGCTGGGGACTCGAGCTCCTACAATGAGCAGTTCTTC.

CDR3 nucleotide sequence: TGTGCCAGTCTGGAGCTTGGGAATTCACCCCTCCACTTT. Amino acid sequence: CASLELGNSPLHF. This rearrangement joins TRBV6-1 to TRBJ1-6; D gene ambiguous. CDR1 is MNHNS, CDR2 SASEGT, per germline. There are 13 residues in the CDR3. Trimming cost V 9 bases and J 7 bases, with 13 bases left between them.

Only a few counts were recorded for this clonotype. CDR3 loop: CASSLESRDTQYF. In DNA, the CDR3 is TGTGCCAGCAGCTTAGAGTCCCGGGACACCCAGTACTTC. The genes are TRBV7-2 and TRBJ2-5; the D gene could be TRBD1 or TRBD2 (5 bases each). The CDR3 has 13 amino acids. Trimming removed 1 base from V and 8 bases from J, with 11 bases in between. The germline V gene encodes CDR1 SGHTA and CDR2 FQGNSA. The whole variable domain, remainder taken from reference TRBV7-2 and TRBJ2-5, is GAGVSQSPSNKVTEKGKDVELRCDPISGHTALYWYRQSLGQGLEFLIYFQGNSAPDKSGLPSDRFSAERTGGSVSTLTIQRTQQEDSAVYLCASSLESRDTQYFGPGTRLLVL.

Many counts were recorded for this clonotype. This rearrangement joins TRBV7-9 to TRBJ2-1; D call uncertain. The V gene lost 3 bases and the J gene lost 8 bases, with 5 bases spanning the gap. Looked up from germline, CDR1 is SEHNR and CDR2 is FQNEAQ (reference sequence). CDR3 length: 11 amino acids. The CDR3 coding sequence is TGTGCCAGCAGCTTTGTCCATGAGCAGTTCTTC. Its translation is CASSFVHEQFF.

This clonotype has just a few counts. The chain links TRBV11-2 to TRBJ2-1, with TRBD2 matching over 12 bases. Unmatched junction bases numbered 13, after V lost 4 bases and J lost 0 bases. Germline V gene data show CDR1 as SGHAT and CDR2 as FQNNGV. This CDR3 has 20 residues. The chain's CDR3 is CASSSTFLGLAGYSYNEQFF. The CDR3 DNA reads TGTGCCAGCAGCTCTACTTTTCTAGGACTAGCGGGGTACTCCTACAATGAGCAGTTCTTC.

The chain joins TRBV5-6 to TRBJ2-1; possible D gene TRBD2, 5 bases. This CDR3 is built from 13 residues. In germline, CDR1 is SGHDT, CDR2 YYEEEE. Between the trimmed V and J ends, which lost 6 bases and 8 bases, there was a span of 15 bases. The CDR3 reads CASTPGRTYEQFF. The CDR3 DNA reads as TGTGCCAGCACCCCCGGGCGGACTTATGAGCAGTTCTTC.

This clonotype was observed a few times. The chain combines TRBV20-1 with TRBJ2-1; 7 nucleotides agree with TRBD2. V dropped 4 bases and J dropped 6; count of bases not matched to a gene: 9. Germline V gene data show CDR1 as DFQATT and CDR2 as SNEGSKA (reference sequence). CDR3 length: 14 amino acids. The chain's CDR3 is CSAILARGTNEQFF. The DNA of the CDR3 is TGCAGTGCTATCCTTGCGCGGGGGACCAATGAGCAGTTCTTC.

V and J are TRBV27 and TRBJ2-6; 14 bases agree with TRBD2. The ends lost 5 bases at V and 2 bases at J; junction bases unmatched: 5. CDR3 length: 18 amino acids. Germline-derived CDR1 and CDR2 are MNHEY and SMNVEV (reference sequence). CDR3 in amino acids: CASSPQTSGRAGANVLTF. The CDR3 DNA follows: TGTGCCAGCAGTCCCCAGACTAGCGGGAGGGCTGGGGCCAACGTCCTGACTTTC.

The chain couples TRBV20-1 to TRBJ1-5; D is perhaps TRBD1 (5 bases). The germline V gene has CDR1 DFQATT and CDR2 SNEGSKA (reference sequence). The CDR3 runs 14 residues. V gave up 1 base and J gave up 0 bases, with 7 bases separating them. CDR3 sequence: CSARATDSNQPQHF. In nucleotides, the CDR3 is TGCAGTGCTAGAGCGACAGATAGCAATCAGCCCCAGCATTTT.

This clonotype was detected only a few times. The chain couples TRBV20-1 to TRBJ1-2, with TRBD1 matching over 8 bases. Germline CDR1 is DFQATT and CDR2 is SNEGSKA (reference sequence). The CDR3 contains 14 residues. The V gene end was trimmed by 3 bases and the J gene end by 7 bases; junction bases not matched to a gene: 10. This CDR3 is CSARFAGGVAGYTF. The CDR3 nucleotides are TGCAGTGCTAGGTTCGCAGGGGGCGTAGCTGGCTACACCTTC.

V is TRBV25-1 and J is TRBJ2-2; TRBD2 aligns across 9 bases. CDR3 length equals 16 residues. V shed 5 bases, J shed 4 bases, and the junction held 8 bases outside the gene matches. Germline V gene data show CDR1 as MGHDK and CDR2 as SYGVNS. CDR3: CASSRTSVPVTGELFF. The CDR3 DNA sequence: TGTGCCAGCAGTCGGACTAGCGTCCCGGTCACCGGGGAGCTGTTTTTT.

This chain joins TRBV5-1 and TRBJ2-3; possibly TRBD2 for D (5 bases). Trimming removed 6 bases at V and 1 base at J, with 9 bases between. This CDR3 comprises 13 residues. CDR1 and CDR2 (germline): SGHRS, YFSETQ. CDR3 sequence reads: CASTDLRTDTQYF. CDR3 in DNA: TGCGCCAGCACGGACTTACGCACAGATACGCAGTATTTT.

As DNA, the CDR3 is TGTGCCAGCAGTTACAGGGGGGTCACTAGCACAGATACGCAGTATTTT. This gives the protein CASSYRGVTSTDTQYF. This chain connects TRBV6-5 to TRBJ2-3; D is tentatively TRBD1 or TRBD2 (6 bases each). The CDR3 runs to 16 residues. V lost 2 bases to trimming and J lost 0 bases, with 12 bases between them. Germline V gives CDR1 MNHEY, CDR2 SVGAGI.

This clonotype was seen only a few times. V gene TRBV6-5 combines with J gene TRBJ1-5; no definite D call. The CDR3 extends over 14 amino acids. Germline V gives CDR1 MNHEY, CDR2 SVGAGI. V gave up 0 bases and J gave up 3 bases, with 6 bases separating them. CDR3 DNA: TGTGCCAGCAGTTACTCGGGAGACAATCAGCCCCAGCATTTT. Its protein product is CASSYSGDNQPQHF.

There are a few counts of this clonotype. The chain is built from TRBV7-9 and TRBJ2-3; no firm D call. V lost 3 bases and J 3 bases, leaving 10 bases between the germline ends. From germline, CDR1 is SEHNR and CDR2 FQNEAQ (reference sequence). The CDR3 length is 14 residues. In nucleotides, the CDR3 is TGTGCCAGCAGCTTCTCAGTTGAGACAGATACGCAGTATTTT. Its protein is CASSFSVETDTQYF.

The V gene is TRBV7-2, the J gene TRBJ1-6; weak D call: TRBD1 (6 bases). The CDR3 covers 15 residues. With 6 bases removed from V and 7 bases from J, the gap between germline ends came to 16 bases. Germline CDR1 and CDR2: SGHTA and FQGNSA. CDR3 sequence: CASRNLEGENSPLHF. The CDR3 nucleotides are TGTGCCAGCAGAAACCTAGAGGGGGAAAATTCACCCCTCCACTTT.

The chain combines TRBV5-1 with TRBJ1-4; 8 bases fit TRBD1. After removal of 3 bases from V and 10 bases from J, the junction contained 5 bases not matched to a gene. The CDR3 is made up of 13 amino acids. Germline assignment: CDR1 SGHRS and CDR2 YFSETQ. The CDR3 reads CASSSDRVGKLFF. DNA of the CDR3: TGCGCCAGCAGCTCGGACAGGGTCGGAAAACTGTTTTTT.

Written as DNA, the CDR3 is TGTGCCAGCAGTCACCGGGACCCCCAAGAGACCCAGTACTTC. It translates to CASSHRDPQETQYF. The chain combines TRBV6-5 with TRBJ2-5; D possibly uses TRBD1 or TRBD2 (5 bases each). The V gene lost 5 bases and the J gene lost 1 base, with 11 bases spanning the gap. CDR3 length: 14 residues. Germline CDR1 and CDR2: MNHEY and SVGAGI.

The CDR3 DNA sequence: TGCAGTGCTGCGAGGTCAGCGATGGGGGAGCAGTTCTTC. Residues: CSAARSAMGEQFF. The rearrangement links TRBV20-1 to TRBJ2-1; D not resolved. This CDR3 has 13 residues. V lost 5 bases to trimming and J lost 10 bases, with 18 bases between them. Germline CDR1 reads DFQATT; CDR2 reads SNEGSKA (reference sequence).

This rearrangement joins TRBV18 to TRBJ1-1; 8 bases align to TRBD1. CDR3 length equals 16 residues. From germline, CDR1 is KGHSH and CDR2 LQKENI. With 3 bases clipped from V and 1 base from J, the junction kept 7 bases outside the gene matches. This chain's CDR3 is CASSPRQGRSNTEAFF. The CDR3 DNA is TGTGCCAGCTCACCGCGACAGGGGAGGTCGAACACTGAAGCTTTCTTT.

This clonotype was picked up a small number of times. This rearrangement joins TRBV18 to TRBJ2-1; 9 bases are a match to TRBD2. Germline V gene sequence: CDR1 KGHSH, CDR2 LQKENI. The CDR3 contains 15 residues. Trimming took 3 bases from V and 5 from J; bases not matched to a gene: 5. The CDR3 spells CASSPRTSADNEQFF. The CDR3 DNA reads TGTGCCAGCTCACCTCGGACTAGCGCGGACAATGAGCAGTTCTTC.

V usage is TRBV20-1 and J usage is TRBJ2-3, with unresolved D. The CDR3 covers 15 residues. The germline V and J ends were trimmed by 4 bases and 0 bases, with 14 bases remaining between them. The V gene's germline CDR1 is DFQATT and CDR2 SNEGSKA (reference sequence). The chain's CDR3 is CSATPTSFSTDTQYF. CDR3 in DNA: TGCAGTGCTACCCCAACCTCGTTCAGCACAGATACGCAGTATTTT.